The sequence of this T cell receptor (beta chain) was determined in a study of T cells in Graves' hyperthyroidism and ophthalmopathy. Germline-derived CDR1 and CDR2 are SGHDN and FVKESK. J gave up 4 bases and V 3 bases, and 8 bases lay outside the gene matches. The CDR3 has 16 residues. The study's findings and limits: Ophthalmopathy was distinguished from stable hyperthyroidism by 13 V-J signatures.

Researchers amplified the TCR beta CDR3 regions from RNA transcripts. The HTBI primer set served for first-round RT-PCR of the TCR CDR3. TCRdb recomputed calls from the multiplex PCR reads with MiXCR, one row per CDR3 protein. The sample carries hundreds of thousands of distinct CDR3 sequences, over 40% recorded once. With regard to this clonotype: Its antigen is not known.

This clonotype originated in an adult man with Graves' disease, either hyperthyroidism or ophthalmopathy (not recorded which). This chain connects TRBV14 to TRBJ1-5; 8 bases line up with TRBD1. Specimen: peripheral blood or thyroid tissue (not recorded which). For the CDR3, the DNA is TGTGCCAGCAGCCATTTAGACACAGGGGGAAATCAGCCCCAGCATTTT. Its translation is CASSHLDTGGNQPQHF.